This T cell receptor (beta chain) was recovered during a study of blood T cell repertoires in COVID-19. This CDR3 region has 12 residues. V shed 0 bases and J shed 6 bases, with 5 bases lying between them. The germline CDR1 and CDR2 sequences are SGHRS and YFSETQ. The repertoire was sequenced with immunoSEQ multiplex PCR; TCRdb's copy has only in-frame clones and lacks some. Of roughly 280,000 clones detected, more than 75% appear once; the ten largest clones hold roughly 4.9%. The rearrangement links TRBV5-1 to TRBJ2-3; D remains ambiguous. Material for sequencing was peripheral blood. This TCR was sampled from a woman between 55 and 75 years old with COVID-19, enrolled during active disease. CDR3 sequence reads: CASSLASDTQYF. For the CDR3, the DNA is TGCGCCAGCAGCTTGGCCTCTGATACGCAGTATTTT.